This TCR beta chain was documented in a study of T cell responses to AZD1222 COVID-19 vaccine. Study observations and caveats: Vaccination with two AZD1222 doses was followed by a rise in Spike-specific TCR breadth and depth. The sample set comprised mostly white British donors with more females, and clonal diversity was possibly underestimated. At baseline, just a handful of AZD1222 recipients tested seropositive.

Libraries were prepared by immunoSEQ multiplex PCR; TCRdb keeps only in-frame clonotypes and omits some of them. Here the sample spans 90,000 to 120,000 clones, about 93% being singletons. Concerning this clone: Its antigen is undetermined.

Germline V gene lookup returns CDR1 SNHLY and CDR2 FYNNEI. There are 15 residues in the CDR3. The ends were cut back, 5 bases at V and 10 bases at J, with 18 bases in the middle. The sequences come from peripheral blood, collected on day 0 of AZD1222 vaccination. This chain joins TRBV2 and TRBJ1-6, with a tentative D call TRBD1 (5 bases). This clonotype was obtained from an adult in good health. The CDR3 bases are TGTGCCAGCAGTCGCGAACAGGCGGAAACGTCACCCCTCCACTTT. Its protein is CASSREQAETSPLHF.